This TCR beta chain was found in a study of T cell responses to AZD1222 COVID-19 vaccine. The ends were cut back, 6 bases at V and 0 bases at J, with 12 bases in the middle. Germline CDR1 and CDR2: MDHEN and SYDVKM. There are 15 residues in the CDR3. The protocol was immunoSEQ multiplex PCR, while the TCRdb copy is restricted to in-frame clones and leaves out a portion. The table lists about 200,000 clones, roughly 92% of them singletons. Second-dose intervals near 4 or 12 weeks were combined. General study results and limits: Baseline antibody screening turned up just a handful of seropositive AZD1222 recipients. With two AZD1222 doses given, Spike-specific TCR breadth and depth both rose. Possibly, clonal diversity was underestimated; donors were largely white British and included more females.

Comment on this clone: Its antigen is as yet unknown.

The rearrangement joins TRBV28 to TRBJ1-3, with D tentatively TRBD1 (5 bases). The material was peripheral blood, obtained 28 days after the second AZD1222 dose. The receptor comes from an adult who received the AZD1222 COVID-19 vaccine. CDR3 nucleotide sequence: TGTGCCAGCAGAGGGGCGGGAAGCTCTGGAAACACCATATATTTT. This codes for CASRGAGSSGNTIYF.